This T cell receptor beta chain was recorded in a study of blood T cell repertoires in COVID-19. Background on the study: In each case, the material was cDNA or gDNA derived from T cells, B-cell-depleted T cells, or PBMCs.

V lost 5 bases, J lost 1 base, and 11 bases lay in between. This CDR3 region has 15 residues. CDR1 SGHNT and CDR2 YENEEA come from the germline V gene. Participants' reported clinical history set cohort assignment. In the authors' workflow: Reference gene primer amplification gave nucleated cell count estimates. Clones were read by immunoSEQ multiplex PCR, and TCRdb kept only the in-frame ones, dropping some. V and J calls and clone size are given by that table; D and trimming were obtained from the DNA. The table lists around 250,000 clones, around 90% of them singletons, with 1.2% in the top ten. V and J are TRBV11-3 and TRBJ2-2, with no clear D. The sample taken for sequencing was PBMCs or T cells enriched from blood (not recorded which). The clonotype comes from a human donor in a cohort exposed to, infected with or recovered from COVID-19 (not recorded which). The donor label of this sample is uncertain. CDR3 residues: CASSLGSLNTGELFF. In DNA form, the CDR3 reads TGTGCCAGCAGCCTCGGGTCGCTGAACACCGGGGAGCTGTTTTTT.